The 22 T cell receptor beta chains given below trace back to one sample, sequenced in a study of blood T cell repertoires in COVID-19. Clones were read by immunoSEQ multiplex PCR, and TCRdb kept only the in-frame ones, dropping some. The sample holds around 100,000 clones, approximately 80% seen once. The specimen sequenced was peripheral blood. These receptors came from a woman aged 70-85 years with acute or convalescent COVID-19.

The V gene is TRBV4-1, the J gene TRBJ1-1; weak D call: TRBD1 (5 bases). From germline, CDR1 is MGHRA and CDR2 YSYEKL. The V gene lost 1 base and the J gene lost 4 bases, with 13 bases spanning the gap. This CDR3 is 15 amino acids long. The CDR3 here is CASSQAAQGGTEAFF. CDR3 bases: TGCGCCAGCAGCCAAGCAGCGCAGGGAGGCACTGAAGCTTTCTTT.

CDR3 DNA: TGCGCCAGCAGCCAAAGGGGAGCCCAGCGGGGGGGCTTGAACGAGCAGTACTTC. Its translation: CASSQRGAQRGGLNEQYF. The V call is TRBV4-1, the J call TRBJ2-7, with 10 bases identical to TRBD2. CDR1 MGHRA and CDR2 YSYEKL come from the germline V gene. Losses at the gene ends were 2 bases for V and 5 bases for J; bases not matched to a gene: 15. The CDR3 extends over 18 amino acids.

This rearrangement joins TRBV28 to TRBJ2-6, with a tentative D call TRBD1 (7 bases). This CDR3 has 16 residues. Between the trimmed V and J ends, which lost 4 bases and 1 base, there was a span of 11 bases. CDR1 and CDR2 (germline): MDHEN, SYDVKM. Written as DNA, the CDR3 is TGTGCCAGCAGTTACCCAGGGGGGTCTGGGGCCAACGTCCTGACTTTC. Encoded protein: CASSYPGGSGANVLTF.

The rearrangement joins TRBV7-2 to TRBJ1-6; no clear D gene. The CDR3 consists of 13 residues. V shed 5 bases and J shed 8 bases, with 10 bases lying between them. Germline assignment: CDR1 SGHTA and CDR2 FQGNSA. CDR3 in amino acids: CASSISRDSPLHF. The DNA for the CDR3 is TGTGCCAGCAGCATTAGTCGGGATTCACCCCTCCACTTT.

The V call is TRBV5-4, the J call TRBJ2-3; no clear D gene. CDR1 is SGHNT and CDR2 is YYREEE in the germline V gene (reference sequence). This CDR3 is 15 amino acids long. The V end was cut by 4 bases, the J end by 6 bases, with 18 bases between. DNA of the CDR3: TGTGCCAGCAGCCCCCCCCAGCGAGGAGCGGATACGCAGTATTTT. This encodes CASSPPQRGADTQYF. Filled out from reference TRBV5-4 and TRBJ2-3, the complete variable domain reads ETGVTQSPTHLIKTRGQQVTLRCSSQSGHNTVSWYQQALGQGPQFIFQYYREEENGRGNFPPRFSGLQFPNYSSELNVNALELDDSALYLCASSPPQRGADTQYFGPGTRLTVL.

This sequence joins TRBV9 and TRBJ2-1; possibly TRBD1 for D (5 bases). The germline V gene has CDR1 SGDLS and CDR2 YYNGEE. The length of the CDR3 is 15 residues. The V end was cut by 0 bases, the J end by 3 bases, with 10 bases between. The CDR3 sequence is CASSVATGYYNEQFF. The CDR3 bases are TGTGCCAGCAGCGTAGCCACAGGTTACTACAATGAGCAGTTCTTC.

This clone was seen a single time. V and J are TRBV5-5 and TRBJ2-1; 8 nucleotides agree with TRBD2. The V gene end was trimmed by 6 bases and the J gene end by 2 bases; junction bases not matched to a gene: 10. Germline CDR1 is SGHKS and CDR2 is YYEKEE (reference sequence). The CDR3 is 16 residues long. The CDR3 region is CASTYGRGATYNEQFF. DNA for the CDR3: TGTGCCAGCACGTACGGGCGGGGGGCCACCTACAATGAGCAGTTCTTC.

This chain joins TRBV7-2 and TRBJ1-5; no definite D call. Trimming left V 5 bases short and J 5 bases short, with 10 bases between. Germline CDR1 reads SGHTA; CDR2 reads FQGNSA. This CDR3 is 13 amino acids long. CDR3 in DNA: TGTGCCAGCAGCAAATTAGTGGATCAGCCCCAGCATTTT. Translation: CASSKLVDQPQHF.

The chain couples TRBV2 to TRBJ1-1; maybe TRBD1 (5 bases). The CDR3 covers 13 residues. Germline V gene lookup returns CDR1 SNHLY and CDR2 FYNNEI. V was clipped by 6 bases and J by 2 bases, with 10 bases between them. The CDR3 DNA reads TGTGCCAGCAGCGTGGACACCAACACTGAAGCTTTCTTT. Translation gives CASSVDTNTEAFF.

The chain couples TRBV9 to TRBJ2-3; 15 nucleotides match TRBD2. The CDR3 loop spans 18 amino acids. With V trimmed by 4 bases and J by 3 bases, 9 bases remained unmatched. The germline V gene has CDR1 SGDLS and CDR2 YYNGEE. For the CDR3, the DNA is TGTGCCAGCAGCCCCCGGACTAGCGGGGGGGAACTAACAGATACGCAGTATTTT. It specifies CASSPRTSGGELTDTQYF.

This chain uses TRBV5-4 with TRBJ2-1; TRBD1 matches at 8 bases. The CDR3 runs to 15 residues. The V gene end was trimmed by 4 bases and the J gene end by 0 bases; junction bases not matched to a gene: 3. Germline loops: CDR1 SGHNT, CDR2 YYREEE (reference sequence). The CDR3 spells CASSLDRGSYNEQFF. The CDR3 coding sequence is TGTGCCAGCAGCCTCGACAGGGGCTCCTACAATGAGCAGTTCTTC.

This chain connects TRBV12-3 or TRBV12-4 to TRBJ2-5; 7 bases map to TRBD1. V gave up 6 bases and J gave up 4 bases; unmatched junction bases: 5. The CDR3 runs 13 residues. The CDR3 DNA is TGTGCCAGCAGCAGACAGGGTGGAGAGACCCAGTACTTC. Translation gives CASSRQGGETQYF.

V usage is TRBV15 and J usage is TRBJ1-1, with 7 bases identical to TRBD1. The CDR3 spans 18 residues. CDR1 and CDR2 (germline): LNHNV, YYDKDF (reference sequence). The V segment lost 3 bases and the J segment 2 bases; nucleotides outside the gene matches: 15. CDR3 amino acids: CATSRELQGRLLNTEAFF. DNA for the CDR3: TGTGCCACCAGCAGGGAGTTACAGGGGCGCCTCCTCAACACTGAAGCTTTCTTT.

The chain has TRBV7-2 and TRBJ1-5; 8 nucleotides match TRBD1. This CDR3 has 16 residues. The V gene's germline CDR1 is SGHTA and CDR2 FQGNSA. Unmatched junction bases numbered 8, after V lost 5 bases and J lost 2 bases. The chain's CDR3 is CASSPGQGRGNQPQHF. For the CDR3, the DNA is TGTGCCAGCAGCCCAGGACAGGGCAGGGGCAATCAGCCCCAGCATTTT.

The chain's CDR3 is CASSLGTAGGPQHF. CDR3 DNA sequence: TGCGCCAGCAGCTTAGGGACAGCGGGCGGGCCCCAGCATTTT. The V call is TRBV5-1, the J call TRBJ1-5; 7 nucleotides line up with TRBD1. J was trimmed by 9 bases and V by 2 bases; bases with no gene match: 8. The length of the CDR3 is 14 residues. Germline-derived CDR1 and CDR2 are SGHRS and YFSETQ.

The genes are TRBV19 and TRBJ1-2; D unclear. The CDR3 sequence is 13 residues long. Trimming stripped 5 bases from V and 1 base from J, with 8 bases between. Germline CDR1 LNHDA, CDR2 SQIVND (reference sequence). This chain's CDR3 is CASSSAYNYGYTF. The CDR3 DNA sequence: TGTGCCAGTAGTTCCGCCTATAACTATGGCTACACCTTC.

The chain carries TRBV19 and TRBJ2-7; 8 bases fit TRBD2. Per the germline V gene, CDR1 is LNHDA and CDR2 is SQIVND (reference sequence). V lost 2 bases to trimming and J lost 6 bases; unmatched junction nucleotides: 15. The CDR3 length is 17 residues. The CDR3 loop is CASSIKGRESGRGEQYF. As DNA, the CDR3 is TGTGCCAGTAGTATAAAGGGTCGGGAAAGCGGGAGAGGCGAGCAGTACTTC.

The chain combines TRBV19 with TRBJ2-7; possible D gene TRBD1, 6 bases. The CDR3 spans 13 residues. Germline loops: CDR1 LNHDA, CDR2 SQIVND (reference sequence). V was cut by 5 bases and J by 3 bases, with 11 bases left in between. CDR3 sequence reads: CASSPSQGYEQYF. The CDR3 DNA reads as TGTGCCAGTAGTCCCTCACAGGGCTACGAGCAGTACTTC.

V and J are TRBV5-1 and TRBJ2-7; 7 nucleotides match TRBD2. CDR3 length: 15 residues. Germline lookup yields CDR1 SGHRS and CDR2 YFSETQ. Trimming removed 1 base from V and 5 bases from J; junction bases left unmatched: 9. In DNA form, the CDR3 reads TGCGCCAGCAGCTTGTCTGTACGGGGGGTCGACGAGCAGTACTTC. It encodes CASSLSVRGVDEQYF.

This rearrangement joins TRBV3-1 (or the pseudogene TRBV3-2) to TRBJ2-7; a possible D gene is TRBD2 (5 bases). V was clipped by 0 bases and J by 3 bases, with 9 bases between them. CDR1 is LGHDT and CDR2 is YNNKEL in the germline V gene (reference sequence). This CDR3 has 14 amino acids. CDR3 DNA sequence: TGTGCCAGCAGCCAAGAAGCTAGCTTCTACGAGCAGTACTTC. Residues: CASSQEASFYEQYF.

This chain's CDR3 is CAWSHGGAGGTTNEKLFF. CDR3 nucleotides: TGTGCCTGGAGTCATGGCGGGGCAGGGGGGACAACTAATGAAAAACTGTTTTTT. This rearrangement joins TRBV30 to TRBJ1-4; 7 positions match TRBD1. Germline CDR1 and CDR2: GTSNPN and SVGIG (reference sequence). With V trimmed by 2 bases and J by 0 bases, 12 bases remained unmatched. The CDR3 has 18 amino acids.

The rearrangement links TRBV6-1 to TRBJ2-5, with 12 bases lining up with TRBD2. The CDR3 spans 19 residues. Germline V gives CDR1 MNHNS, CDR2 SASEGT. V shed 1 base and J 4 bases; nucleotides not matched to a gene: 13. The CDR3, as DNA: TGTGCCAGCAGTGAAGGCCTAGCGGGAGGGCCGTTAGTAGGAGAGACCCAGTACTTC. Protein: CASSEGLAGGPLVGETQYF.